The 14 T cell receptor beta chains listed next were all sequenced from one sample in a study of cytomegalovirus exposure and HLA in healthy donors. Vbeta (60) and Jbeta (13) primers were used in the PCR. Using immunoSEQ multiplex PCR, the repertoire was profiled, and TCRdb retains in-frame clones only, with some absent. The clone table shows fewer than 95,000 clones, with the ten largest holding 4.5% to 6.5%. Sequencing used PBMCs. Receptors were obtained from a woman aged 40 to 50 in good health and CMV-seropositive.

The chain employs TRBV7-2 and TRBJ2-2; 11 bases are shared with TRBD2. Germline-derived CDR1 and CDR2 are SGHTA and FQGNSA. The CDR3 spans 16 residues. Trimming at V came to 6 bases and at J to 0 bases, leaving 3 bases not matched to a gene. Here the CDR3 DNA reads TGTGCCAGCAGACTAGCGGGGGCCTCGAACACCGGGGAGCTGTTTTTT. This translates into CASRLAGASNTGELFF.

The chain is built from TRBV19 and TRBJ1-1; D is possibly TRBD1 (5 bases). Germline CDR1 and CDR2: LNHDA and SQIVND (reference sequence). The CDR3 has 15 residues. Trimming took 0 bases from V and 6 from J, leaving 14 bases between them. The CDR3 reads CASSIELGGTAEAFF. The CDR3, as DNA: TGTGCCAGTAGTATAGAGCTCGGGGGGACCGCTGAAGCTTTCTTT.

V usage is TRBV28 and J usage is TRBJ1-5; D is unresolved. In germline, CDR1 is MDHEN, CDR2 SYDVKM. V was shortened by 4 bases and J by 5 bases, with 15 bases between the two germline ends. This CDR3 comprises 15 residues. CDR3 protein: CASSYTPPQDQPQHF. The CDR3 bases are TGTGCCAGCAGTTACACACCCCCGCAAGATCAGCCCCAGCATTTT.

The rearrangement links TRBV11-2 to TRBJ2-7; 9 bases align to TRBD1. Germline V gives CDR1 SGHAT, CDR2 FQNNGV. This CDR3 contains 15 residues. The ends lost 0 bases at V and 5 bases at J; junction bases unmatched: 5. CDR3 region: CASSLDWTGVDEQYF. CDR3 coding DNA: TGTGCCAGCAGCTTAGATTGGACAGGGGTCGACGAGCAGTACTTC.

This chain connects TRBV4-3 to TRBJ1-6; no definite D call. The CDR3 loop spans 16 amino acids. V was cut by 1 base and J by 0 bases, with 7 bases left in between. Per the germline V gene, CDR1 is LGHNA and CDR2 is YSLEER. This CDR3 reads CASSQVRSSYNSPLHF. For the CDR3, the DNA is TGCGCCAGCAGCCAAGTAAGGAGCTCCTATAATTCACCCCTCCACTTT.

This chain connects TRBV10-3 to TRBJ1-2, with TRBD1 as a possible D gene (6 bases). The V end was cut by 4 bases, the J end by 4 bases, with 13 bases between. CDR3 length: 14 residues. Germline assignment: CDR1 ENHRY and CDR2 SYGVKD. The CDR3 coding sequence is TGTGCCATCAGTGCGGACAGCCAGATCTATGGCTACACCTTC. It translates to CAISADSQIYGYTF.

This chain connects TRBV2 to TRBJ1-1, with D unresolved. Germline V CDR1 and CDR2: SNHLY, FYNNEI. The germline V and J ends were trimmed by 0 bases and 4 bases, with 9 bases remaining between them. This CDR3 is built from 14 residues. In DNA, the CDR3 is TGTGCCAGCAGTGAAGCAGCGGGGAGCACTGAAGCTTTCTTT. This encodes CASSEAAGSTEAFF.

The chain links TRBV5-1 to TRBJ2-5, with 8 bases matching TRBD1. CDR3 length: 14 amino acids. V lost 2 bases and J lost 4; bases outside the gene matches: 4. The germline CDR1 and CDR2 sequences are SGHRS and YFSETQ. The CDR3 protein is CASSLGQGGETQYF. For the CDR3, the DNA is TGCGCCAGCAGCTTAGGACAGGGTGGAGAGACCCAGTACTTC.

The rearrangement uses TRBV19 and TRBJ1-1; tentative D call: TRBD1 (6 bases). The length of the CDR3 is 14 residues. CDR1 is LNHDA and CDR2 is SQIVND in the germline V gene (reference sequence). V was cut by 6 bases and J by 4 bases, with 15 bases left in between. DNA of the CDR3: TGTGCCAGTAGACAAAATACAGGGATCACTGAAGCTTTCTTT. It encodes CASRQNTGITEAFF.

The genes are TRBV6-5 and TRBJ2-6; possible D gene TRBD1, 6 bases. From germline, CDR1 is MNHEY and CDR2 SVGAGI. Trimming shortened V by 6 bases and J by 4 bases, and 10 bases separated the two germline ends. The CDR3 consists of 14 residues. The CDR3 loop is CASSAGVGANVLTF. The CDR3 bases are TGTGCCAGCAGCGCAGGGGTCGGGGCCAACGTCCTGACTTTC.

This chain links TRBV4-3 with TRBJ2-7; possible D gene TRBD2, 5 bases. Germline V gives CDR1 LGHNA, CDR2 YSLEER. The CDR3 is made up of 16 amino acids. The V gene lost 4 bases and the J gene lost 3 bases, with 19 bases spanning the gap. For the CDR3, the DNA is TGCGCCAGCAGCCCCAAGGGCGGGCTTTCCCTCTACGAGCAGTACTTC. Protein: CASSPKGGLSLYEQYF.

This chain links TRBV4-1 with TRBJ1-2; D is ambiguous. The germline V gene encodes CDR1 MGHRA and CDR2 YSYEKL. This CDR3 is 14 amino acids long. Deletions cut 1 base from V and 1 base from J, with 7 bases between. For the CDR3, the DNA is TGCGCCAGCAGCCAAGTTCGGGTTAACTATGGCTACACCTTC. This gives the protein CASSQVRVNYGYTF.

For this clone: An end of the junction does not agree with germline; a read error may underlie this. CDR3 sequence (DNA): TGTGCCAGCAGTGAAGATGCGGGAGGCTACAATGGGCAGTTCTTC. It specifies CASSEDAGGYNGQFF. This chain connects TRBV6-1 to TRBJ2-1, with 8 nucleotides matching TRBD2. Germline CDR1 is MNHNS and CDR2 is SASEGT. The CDR3 spans 15 residues.

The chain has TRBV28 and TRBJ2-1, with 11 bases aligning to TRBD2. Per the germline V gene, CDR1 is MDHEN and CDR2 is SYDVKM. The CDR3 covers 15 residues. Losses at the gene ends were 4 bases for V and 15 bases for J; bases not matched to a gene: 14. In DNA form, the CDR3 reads TGTGCCAGCAGTTCCGTAACTAGCGGGAGCCCCCCGGGGTTCTTC. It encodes CASSSVTSGSPPGFF.